Sequencing of this TCR beta chain was carried out in a study of T cells in tumors after PD-1 blockade. On the study more broadly: Patients received pembrolizumab 200 mg every 3 weeks or cemiplimab 350 mg every 2 weeks. Daily vismodegib 150 mg continued in a subset of anti-PD-1-treated patients. Mean per blood sample: about 110,000 templates (about 24,000-260,000), about 40,000 unique clonotypes.

Germline CDR1 reads MGHRA; CDR2 reads YSYEKL. The V gene lost 5 bases and the J gene lost 1 base, with 11 bases spanning the gap. The CDR3 length is 14 residues. The assay was immunoSEQ multiplex PCR, and TCRdb's table has in-frame clones only and misses some. Of 45,000 to 60,000 clones in the sample, approximately 79% were seen once. V is TRBV4-1 and J is TRBJ1-1; D is possibly TRBD1 (5 bases). This specimen was PBMCs, taken before anti-PD-1 therapy. The receptor's source is a human donor with advanced basal cell or squamous cell carcinoma (not recorded which). CDR3: CASSKGSGNTEAFF. CDR3 DNA sequence: TGCGCCAGCAGCAAGGGGTCAGGGAACACTGAAGCTTTCTTT.